Below are 13 T cell receptor beta chains sequenced from a single sample in a study of T cells expressing NK-cell markers. TCRdb reanalyzed the 5' RACE reads and collapses them to one entry per CDR3 protein, without DNA. Its listing shows 500,000 to 600,000 distinct CDR3 sequences. The sample comprised blood T cells: a sorted CD56 or NKG2C T cell subset, CD4+ or CD8+ T cells, or bulk PBMC T cells (not recorded which). These receptors all come from a man aged 18 to 30 in good health.

The chain is built from TRBV7-8 and TRBJ2-3. The CDR3 length is 15 residues. Germline assignment: CDR1 SGHVS and CDR2 FQNEAQ. The CDR3 region is CASSVILASTDTQYF. Variable domain in full (rest from reference TRBV7-8 and TRBJ2-3): GAGVSQSPRYKVAKRGQDVALRCDPISGHVSLFWYQQALGQGPEFLTYFQNEAQLDKSGLPSDRFFAERPEGSVSTLKIQRTQQEDSAVYLCASSVILASTDTQYFGPGTRLTVL.

The chain joins TRBV7-9 to TRBJ1-2. This CDR3 spans 15 amino acids. The germline V gene encodes CDR1 SEHNR and CDR2 FQNEAQ (reference sequence). The CDR3 is CASSLEAYRLYGYTF.

The rearrangement uses TRBV7-3 and TRBJ2-3; no DNA is available, so the TRBD2 call from TCRdb remains unchecked. This CDR3 region has 18 residues. Looked up from germline, CDR1 is SGHTA and CDR2 is FQGTGA. CDR3 in amino acids: CASSLKGALAGGTDTQYF.

The genes are TRBV20-1 and TRBJ2-3. Germline V gene sequence: CDR1 DFQATT, CDR2 SNEGSKA (reference sequence). CDR3 size: 15 residues. Here the CDR3 reads CSARDGVQRGDTQYF.

The chain links TRBV20-1 to TRBJ2-5; TCRdb's assignment of TRBD1 cannot be checked, as there is no DNA. CDR3 length: 14 amino acids. CDR1 DFQATT and CDR2 SNEGSKA come from the germline V gene (reference sequence). The CDR3 sequence: CSAAGTGELETQYF.

The genes are TRBV7-3 and TRBJ2-7; TCRdb indicates TRBD1, and absent DNA this call remains unverified. CDR3 length: 12 residues. Germline values: CDR1 SGHTA, CDR2 FQGTGA. CDR3 in amino acids: CASGDRGREQYF.

The chain uses TRBV20-1 and TRBJ1-1; TCRdb designates TRBD1, a call that cannot be tested without DNA. Germline assignment: CDR1 DFQATT and CDR2 SNEGSKA (reference sequence). This CDR3 is 14 amino acids long. The CDR3 sequence is CSASGGHQTVEAFF.

CDR3 amino acids: CSAKDRGDYSNQPQHF. The V call is TRBV20-1, the J call TRBJ1-5; lacking DNA, the TRBD1 call made by TCRdb goes unchecked. This CDR3 is built from 16 residues. Germline V gene lookup returns CDR1 DFQATT and CDR2 SNEGSKA (reference sequence).

The chain joins TRBV27 to TRBJ2-4; TCRdb indicates TRBD1, and absent DNA this call remains unverified. This CDR3 has 16 amino acids. Germline CDR1 and CDR2: MNHEY and SMNVEV (reference sequence). Here the CDR3 reads CASSSRDGRAKNIQYF.

The J gene is TRBJ2-7, the V gene TRBV28; the D call of TRBD1 rests on TCRdb alone, since no DNA is present to check it. The CDR3 runs 14 residues. From germline, CDR1 is MDHEN and CDR2 SYDVKM. This CDR3 reads CASRGQGRIYEQYF.

The V gene is TRBV20-1, the J gene TRBJ1-1; TCRdb selects TRBD1, and the lack of DNA leaves this call unchecked. The CDR3 sequence is 13 residues long. Per germline, CDR1 DFQATT and CDR2 SNEGSKA (reference sequence). CDR3 protein: CSGNRGANTEAFF.

The chain employs TRBV10-3 and TRBJ2-4; TCRdb's D gene call, TRBD1, goes unchecked for lack of DNA. Germline V gene sequence: CDR1 ENHRY, CDR2 SYGVKD. This CDR3 region has 12 residues. The CDR3 reads CAHGGEGDIQYF.

This chain links TRBV9 with TRBJ2-1; the TRBD1 assignment by TCRdb is unverifiable without DNA. The CDR3 length is 15 residues. Germline V gene lookup returns CDR1 SGDLS and CDR2 YYNGEE. The CDR3 here is CASSPRAGGRNEQFF.